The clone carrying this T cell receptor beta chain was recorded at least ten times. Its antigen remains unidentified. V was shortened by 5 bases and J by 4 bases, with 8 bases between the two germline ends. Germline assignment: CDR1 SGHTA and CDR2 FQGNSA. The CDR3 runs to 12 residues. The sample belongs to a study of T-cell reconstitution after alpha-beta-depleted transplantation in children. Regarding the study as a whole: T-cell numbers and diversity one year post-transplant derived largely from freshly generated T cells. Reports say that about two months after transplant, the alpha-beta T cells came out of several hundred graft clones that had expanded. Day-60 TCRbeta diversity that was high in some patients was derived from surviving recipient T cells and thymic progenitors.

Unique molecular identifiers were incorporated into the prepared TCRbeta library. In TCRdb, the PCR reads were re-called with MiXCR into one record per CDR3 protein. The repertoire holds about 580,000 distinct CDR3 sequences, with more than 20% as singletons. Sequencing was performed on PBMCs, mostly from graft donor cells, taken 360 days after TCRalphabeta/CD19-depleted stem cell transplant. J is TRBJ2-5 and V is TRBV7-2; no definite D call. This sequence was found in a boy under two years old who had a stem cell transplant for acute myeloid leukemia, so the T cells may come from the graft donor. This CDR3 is CASSRDGETQYF. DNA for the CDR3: TGTGCCAGCAGCCGCGATGGAGAGACCCAGTACTTC.